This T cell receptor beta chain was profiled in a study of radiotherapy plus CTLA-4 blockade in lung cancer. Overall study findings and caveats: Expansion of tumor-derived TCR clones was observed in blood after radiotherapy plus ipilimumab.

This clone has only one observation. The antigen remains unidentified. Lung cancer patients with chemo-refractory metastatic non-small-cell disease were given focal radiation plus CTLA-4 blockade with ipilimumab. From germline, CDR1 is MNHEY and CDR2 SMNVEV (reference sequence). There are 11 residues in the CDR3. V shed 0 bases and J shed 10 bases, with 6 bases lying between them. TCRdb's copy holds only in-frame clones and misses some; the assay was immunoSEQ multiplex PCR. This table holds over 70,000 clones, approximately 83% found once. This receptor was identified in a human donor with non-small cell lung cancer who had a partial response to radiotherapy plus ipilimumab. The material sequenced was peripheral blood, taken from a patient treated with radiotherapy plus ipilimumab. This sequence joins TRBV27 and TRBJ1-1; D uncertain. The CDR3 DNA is TGTGCCAGCAGTTTATCGGGCAGAGCTTTCTTT. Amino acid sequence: CASSLSGRAFF.